Reported below is one T cell receptor (beta chain). The antigen is unknown. The source of the sample is a study of blood T cells in healthy people across ages. Across the whole study: Per two T cells, template switching captured roughly one barcoded beta molecule.

Findings of the study overall: Researchers judged that diversity estimates from one million T cells fell short of true values.

The germline V and J ends were trimmed by 6 bases and 6 bases, with 8 bases remaining between them. The CDR3 contains 11 residues. The second PCR ran roughly 6 to 12 cycles with a sample-barcoded 5' primer and J-beta primers. In TCRdb, the 5' RACE reads were re-called with MiXCR into one record per CDR3 protein. The sample has over 700,000 distinct CDR3 sequences, 40% to 65% seen once. Sequenced material: blood. The genes are TRBV12-3 or TRBV12-4 and TRBJ1-1; D not certain. The receptor comes from an elderly man in good health. The CDR3 sequence: CASSPGSEAFF. The CDR3 coding sequence is TGTGCCAGCAGCCCCGGCTCTGAAGCTTTCTTT.